This T cell receptor beta chain comes out of a study of shared clonotypes between healthy human individuals. Points on this clone: Its target is unknown.

General study findings and limits: Sharing across four donors was highest in naive CD4 (roughly 5%) and lowest in memory CD8 (roughly 0.4%). The study found lower generation probabilities in non-shared clonotypes than in those shared by all four donors. Researchers sampled blood only, noting tissue repertoires likely differ.

From germline, CDR1 is SGHNT and CDR2 YYREEE (reference sequence). Trimming cost V 4 bases and J 7 bases; bases outside gene matches: 2. The CDR3 loop spans 13 amino acids. Only Caucasian adults living in Nashville, Tennessee made up the donor group. The data were produced by immunoSEQ multiplex PCR, yet TCRdb's version contains in-frame clones alone and is incomplete. The sample holds a few million clones, roughly 92% seen once. The clonotype originates from a man between 18 and 35 years old in good health. The chain joins TRBV5-4 to TRBJ1-4, with TRBD1 matching over 9 bases. What was sequenced was naive CD4+ T cells sorted from blood. Noted subset: CD45RA+ positively selected. The DNA of the CDR3 is TGTGCCAGCAGCCGGACAGGGGCTGAAAAACTGTTTTTT. It is translated as CASSRTGAEKLFF.